The 23 T cell receptor beta chains given below trace back to one sample, sequenced in a study of T-cell reconstitution after alpha-beta-depleted transplantation in children. TCRbeta library preparation incorporated unique molecular identifiers. TCRdb itself ran the PCR reads through MiXCR, one entry per CDR3 protein. The data contain about 200,000 distinct CDR3 sequences, about 14% of them singletons. The specimen was PBMCs from the stem cell graft donor, collected from the stem cell graft. The receptor source for this set is a human donor who donated a stem cell graft to a child with acute lymphoblastic leukemia.

The gene calls are TRBV20-1 and TRBJ1-2; 7 positions agree with TRBD1. The germline gives CDR1 DFQATT, CDR2 SNEGSKA (reference sequence). Trimming cost V 3 bases and J 8 bases; bases outside gene matches: 18. The CDR3 consists of 16 residues. The CDR3: CSARSQGTESLRGYTF. CDR3 sequence (DNA): TGCAGTGCTAGGAGCCAGGGGACAGAATCTCTTAGGGGCTACACCTTC.

This clonotype was detected ten times or more. This CDR3 is CAWSGSRDTEAFF. CDR3 DNA sequence: TGTGCCTGGAGTGGGAGCAGGGATACTGAAGCTTTCTTT. V and J are TRBV30 and TRBJ1-1, with a tentative D call TRBD1 (5 bases). With 1 base removed from V and 5 bases from J, the gap between germline ends came to 11 bases. From germline, CDR1 is GTSNPN and CDR2 SVGIG (reference sequence). This CDR3 contains 13 residues.

This clonotype has only one observation. A much more abundant neighbour one base away suggests this may be a read error. The rearrangement uses TRBV4-2 and TRBJ2-7; TRBD1 matches 7 bases. The CDR3 covers 15 residues. Germline CDR1 reads LGHNA; CDR2 reads YNFKEQ. V was clipped by 4 bases and J by 3 bases; unmatched bases: 9. The CDR3 bases are TGTGCCAGCAGCCGAACCGGGACAGTAAACTACGAGCAGTACTTC. Residues: CASSRTGTVNYEQYF.

A note on this clonotype: This is likely a read error, given that the CDR3 carries no conserved phenylalanine or tryptophan at its end. The chain carries TRBV5-1 and TRBJ2-2; D gene uncertain. V was cut by 1 base and J by 0 bases, with 4 bases left in between. The CDR3 is made up of 14 amino acids. From germline, CDR1 is SGHRS and CDR2 YFSETQ. The CDR3 DNA sequence: TGCGCCAGCAGCTTGTACGCGAACACCGGGGAGCTGTTTTTG. Its translation: CASSLYANTGELFL.

This clonotype was counted at least ten times. The rearrangement uses TRBV4-1 and TRBJ2-5, with 7 bases fitting TRBD2. This CDR3 has 15 residues. Germline V lookup: CDR1 MGHRA, CDR2 YSYEKL. The V gene end was trimmed by 4 bases and the J gene end by 5 bases; junction bases not matched to a gene: 10. The CDR3 bases are TGCGCCAGCAGCCTCCGGGAGGAGGGATCGGAGACCCAGTACTTC. Protein: CASSLREEGSETQYF.

This clonotype was recorded many times. The chain is built from TRBV5-1 and TRBJ1-5; D remains unclear. CDR1 SGHRS and CDR2 YFSETQ come from the germline V gene. Trimming removed 4 bases from V and 6 bases from J, with 26 bases in between. This CDR3 contains 18 residues. CDR3 sequence reads: CASSGPSRRVYKLQPQHF. CDR3 bases: TGCGCCAGCAGCGGACCTTCCCGGCGGGTGTATAAGCTTCAGCCCCAGCATTTT. The full variable domain, rest sourced from reference TRBV5-1 and TRBJ1-5, is KAGVTQTPRYLIKTRGQQVTLSCSPISGHRSVSWYQQTPGQGLQFLFEYFSETQRNKGNFPGRFSGRQFSNSRSEMNVSTLELGDSALYLCASSGPSRRVYKLQPQHFGDGTRLSIL.

This clonotype has a count of ten or more. The chain employs TRBV6-1 and TRBJ1-1; TRBD1 matches 7 bases. Germline CDR1 and CDR2: MNHNS and SASEGT. V was pared by 4 bases and J by 0 bases, with 2 bases of the junction left unmatched. This CDR3 contains 14 residues. CDR3 amino acids: CASSVDRLNTEAFF. In nucleotides, the CDR3 is TGTGCCAGCAGTGTGGACAGGTTGAACACTGAAGCTTTCTTT.

Of note for this clonotype: This sequence may be a read error, since a much larger clone differs from it by one base. The rearrangement joins TRBV5-1 to TRBJ2-5, with 9 nucleotides matching TRBD2. The CDR3 totals 18 residues. Looked up from germline, CDR1 is SGHRS and CDR2 is YFSETQ. The CDR3 here is CSSSVEERGLAGLETQYF. For the CDR3, the DNA is TGCTCCAGCAGCGTGGAAGAAAGAGGGCTAGCGGGATTAGAGACCCAGTACTTC.

The chain employs TRBV28 and TRBJ1-1; the D gene is possibly TRBD1 (5 bases). Germline CDR1 is MDHEN and CDR2 is SYDVKM. CDR3 length: 14 amino acids. V lost 7 bases and J 5 bases, leaving 17 bases between the germline ends. CDR3 bases: TGTGCCAGCACCTACCCGGGGGGGAGAACTGAAGCTTTCTTT. This gives the protein CASTYPGGRTEAFF.

This clonotype was observed many times. This chain links TRBV4-2 with TRBJ2-2; D possibly corresponds to TRBD1 (6 bases). The V end was cut by 1 base, the J end by 7 bases, with 22 bases between. The V gene's germline CDR1 is LGHNA and CDR2 YNFKEQ. The CDR3 spans 18 residues. The CDR3 reads CASSQGVTRQAGVGELFF. The CDR3 coding sequence is TGTGCCAGCAGCCAAGGGGTCACCCGACAGGCTGGGGTCGGGGAGCTGTTTTTT.

The table lists this clonotype with many counts. The gene calls are TRBV20-1 and TRBJ2-5; 9 bases fit TRBD2. The CDR3 length is 13 residues. V lost 3 bases, J lost 1 base, and 0 bases stayed unmatched. Germline assignment: CDR1 DFQATT and CDR2 SNEGSKA (reference sequence). CDR3: CSARTSGQETQYF. Here the CDR3 DNA reads TGCAGTGCTAGGACTAGCGGCCAAGAGACCCAGTACTTC.

This clonotype has just a few counts. CDR3: CASKNTGGVSNQPQHF. DNA for the CDR3: TGTGCCAGTAAAAATACGGGAGGTGTAAGCAATCAGCCCCAGCATTTT. The V call is TRBV19, the J call TRBJ1-5; no clear D gene. Looked up from germline, CDR1 is LNHDA and CDR2 is SQIVND (reference sequence). This CDR3 contains 16 residues. Between the trimmed V and J ends, which lost 7 bases and 1 base, there was a span of 17 bases.

This clonotype was picked up many times. This chain joins TRBV12-3 or TRBV12-4 and TRBJ1-1, with TRBD1 as a possible D gene (6 bases). The V end lost 7 bases, the J end lost 4 bases, and 13 bases lay between the germline ends. CDR3 length equals 13 residues. This CDR3 is CASIQQGLTEAFF. DNA of the CDR3: TGTGCCAGCATCCAACAGGGACTCACTGAAGCTTTCTTT.

This clonotype was counted at least ten times. The CDR3, as DNA: TGCGCCAGCAGCTTTGGTCTAGCCGAGCAGTTCTTC. Its translation: CASSFGLAEQFF. The genes are TRBV5-1 and TRBJ2-1; D is possibly TRBD2 (5 bases). The germline gives CDR1 SGHRS, CDR2 YFSETQ. The germline V and J ends were trimmed by 2 bases and 10 bases, with 10 bases remaining between them. The length of the CDR3 is 12 residues. Complete variable domain (other parts from reference TRBV5-1 and TRBJ2-1): KAGVTQTPRYLIKTRGQQVTLSCSPISGHRSVSWYQQTPGQGLQFLFEYFSETQRNKGNFPGRFSGRQFSNSRSEMNVSTLELGDSALYLCASSFGLAEQFFGPGTRLTVL.

In its sample, this clonotype was seen many times. This rearrangement joins TRBV7-9 to TRBJ2-5; D remains ambiguous. CDR1 and CDR2 from the germline V gene are SEHNR and FQNEAQ (reference sequence). The V end was cut by 6 bases, the J end by 5 bases, with 10 bases between. The CDR3 totals 12 residues. CDR3 region: CASRIERETQYF. The CDR3 DNA sequence: TGTGCCAGCAGGATTGAACGGGAGACCCAGTACTTC.

This clonotype has a count of ten or more. The V call is TRBV20-1, the J call TRBJ2-3; D is unclear. Looked up from germline, CDR1 is DFQATT and CDR2 is SNEGSKA (reference sequence). The germline V and J ends were trimmed by 6 bases and 0 bases, with 10 bases remaining between them. This CDR3 is built from 13 residues. This CDR3 is CSALRASTDTQYF. CDR3 nucleotide sequence: TGCAGTGCCCTTAGGGCTAGCACAGATACGCAGTATTTT.

This clonotype was seen ten or more times. The chain employs TRBV5-1 and TRBJ1-1; D is possibly TRBD1 (5 bases). V was pared by 3 bases and J by 4 bases, with 10 bases between. This CDR3 is built from 13 residues. Germline loops: CDR1 SGHRS, CDR2 YFSETQ. CDR3 sequence: CASSSGMGTEAFF. The CDR3 nucleotides are TGCGCCAGCAGCTCAGGGATGGGCACTGAAGCTTTCTTT.

The chain combines TRBV12-3 or TRBV12-4 with TRBJ1-1, with D possibly TRBD1 on 5 matching bases. V was shortened by 5 bases and J by 7 bases, with 11 bases between the two germline ends. This CDR3 region has 12 residues. CDR3 residues: CASSPLTVEAFF. CDR3 DNA: TGTGCCAGCAGTCCGCTGACAGTTGAAGCTTTCTTT.

This clonotype was seen many times. The rearrangement uses TRBV7-9 and TRBJ1-2, with 7 nucleotides matching TRBD1. The CDR3 runs 16 residues. Germline lookup yields CDR1 SEHNR and CDR2 FQNEAQ (reference sequence). V lost 0 bases, J lost 6 bases, and 10 bases stayed unmatched. In DNA form, the CDR3 reads TGTGCCAGCAGCTTAGCGGGAGGGGGCGTCGTTCATGGCTACACCTTC. It is translated as CASSLAGGGVVHGYTF.

This clonotype was seen more than once but under ten times. This chain joins TRBV30 and TRBJ1-5; a weak D match, TRBD1 (5 bases). This CDR3 is built from 14 residues. Per germline, CDR1 GTSNPN and CDR2 SVGIG (reference sequence). The V end lost 5 bases, the J end lost 3 bases, and 14 bases lay between the germline ends. The CDR3, as DNA: TGTGCCTGGGGCAGGAGGGGTGACAATCAGCCCCAGCATTTT. Protein: CAWGRRGDNQPQHF. Using reference TRBV30 and TRBJ1-5 for the parts outside the CDR3, the full variable domain is SQTIHQWPATLVQPVGSPLSLECTVEGTSNPNLYWYRQAAGRGLQLLFYSVGIGQISSEVPQNLSASRPQDRQFILSSKKLLLSDSGFYLCAWGRRGDNQPQHFGDGTRLSIL.

CDR3 DNA: TGTGCCACCTCCCAGCACGCACTTGGACTAGCGGGCGTCACAGATACGCAGTATTTT. As protein: CATSQHALGLAGVTDTQYF. The chain couples TRBV3-1 to TRBJ2-3, with TRBD2 matching over 11 bases. Germline V CDR1 and CDR2: LGHDT, YNNKEL (reference sequence). The junction had 20 bases not matched to a gene; V was cut back by 10 bases and J by 2 bases. The CDR3 is 19 residues long.

The rearrangement uses TRBV20-1 and TRBJ2-7, with D possibly being TRBD2 (6 bases). With 6 bases removed from V and 1 base from J, the gap between germline ends came to 16 bases. The germline V gene has CDR1 DFQATT and CDR2 SNEGSKA (reference sequence). The CDR3 length is 14 residues. The CDR3: CSALPGLTSYEQYF. CDR3 nucleotide sequence: TGCAGTGCCCTACCCGGACTAACATCCTACGAGCAGTACTTC.

This clonotype was seen many times. The chain uses TRBV5-1 and TRBJ1-1; perhaps TRBD1 as D (5 bases). The V gene lost 4 bases and the J gene lost 4 bases, with 17 bases spanning the gap. From germline, CDR1 is SGHRS and CDR2 YFSETQ. The CDR3 runs to 15 residues. The DNA for the CDR3 is TGCGCCAGCAGCCGCCTCGGGGGAATGAGCACTGAAGCTTTCTTT. Translating it yields CASSRLGGMSTEAFF.